These T cell receptor beta chains were read from a single sample in a study of OX40 agonist ivuxolimab in advanced cancers. Measured with immunoSEQ multiplex PCR; TCRdb has only the in-frame clones, and not every one. The table has about 74,000 clones, roughly 80% seen once. The sequencing here drew on CD4+ or CD8+ T cells sorted from blood, taken in a trial of the OX40 agonist ivuxolimab. Source of these receptors: an adult with an advanced solid tumor such as melanoma, head and neck, liver or kidney cancer. CDR3s include the opening cysteine and the closing phenylalanine or tryptophan. The order of the fields is D gene, J gene, clone size, V gene, CDR3 protein, CDR3 DNA. D genes are given only for firm matches. Some rows have no size entry. The others give once, few or many, or a class for an expanded clone.

TRBD2	TRBJ2-2	.	TRBV4-2	CASSSQTGLAVVPGELFF	TGTGCCAGCAGCTCGCAGACTGGACTAGCGGTTGTCCCCGGGGAGCTGTTTTTT
TRBD1	TRBJ1-6	.	TRBV7-9	CASSLAMGQGDSPLHF	TGTGCCAGCAGCTTAGCGATGGGACAGGGTGATTCACCCCTCCACTTT
TRBD1	TRBJ2-7	.	TRBV5-4	CASSPTSGTATYEQYF	TGTGCCAGCAGTCCTACCTCCGGGACAGCCACCTACGAGCAGTACTTC
TRBD1	TRBJ1-1	few	TRBV5-4	CASSLGGTGGSEAFF	TGTGCCAGCAGCTTGGGGGGGACAGGGGGATCTGAAGCTTTCTTT
.	TRBJ2-1	.	TRBV6-4	CASSVTDNPYNEQFF	TGTGCCAGCAGTGTTACCGATAACCCCTACAATGAGCAGTTCTTC
TRBD1	TRBJ1-1	once	TRBV7-3	CASSLRGGQMNTEAFF	TGTGCCAGCAGCTTAAGGGGGGGACAGATGAACACTGAAGCTTTCTTT
.	TRBJ2-2	once	TRBV29-1	CSVEVVRHRNTGELFF	TGCAGCGTTGAAGTGGTGAGACACCGGAACACCGGGGAGCTGTTTTTT
TRBD2	TRBJ2-4	few	TRBV28	CASRRAGGGNIQYF	TGTGCCAGCAGGCGGGCGGGGGGTGGAAACATTCAGTACTTC
TRBD2	TRBJ2-1	.	TRBV5-1	CASSLGLAGVAEQFF	TGCGCCAGCAGCTTGGGACTAGCGGGGGTGGCTGAGCAGTTCTTC
.	TRBJ2-1	.	TRBV21-1	CASSNRDGGLSVGNEQFF	TGTGCCAGCAGCAACCGGGACGGGGGACTCTCGGTAGGCAATGAGCAGTTCTTC
.	TRBJ1-5	.	TRBV1	CTSSKGAFEGNQPQHF	TGCACCAGCAGCAAAGGGGCGTTTGAGGGCAATCAGCCCCAGCATTTT
TRBD1	TRBJ2-7	.	TRBV5-6	CASSIVRGGKYEQYF	TGTGCCAGCAGCATTGTAAGAGGGGGCAAGTACGAGCAGTACTTC
.	TRBJ2-5	once	TRBV5-4	CASSFPGMGSIGTQYF	TGTGCCAGCAGCTTCCCAGGGATGGGGTCAATAGGGACCCAGTACTTC
TRBD1	TRBJ2-3	.	TRBV18	CASSGDRGPTDTQYF	TGTGCCAGCTCAGGGGACAGGGGGCCCACAGATACGCAGTATTTT
.	TRBJ1-5	.	TRBV7-9	CASSLAGDQPQHF	TGTGCCAGCAGCTTAGCAGGGGATCAGCCCCAGCATTTT
.	TRBJ2-7	.	TRBV11-3	CASSTGPSSYEQYF	TGTGCCAGCAGTACAGGGCCAAGCTCCTACGAGCAGTACTTC
.	TRBJ2-5	.	TRBV13	CASSFSVQETQYF	TGTGCCAGCAGCTTCTCGGTACAAGAGACCCAGTACTTC
TRBD1	TRBJ1-1	.	TRBV28	CASSLVGQGARGAFF	TGTGCCAGCAGTTTAGTGGGACAGGGGGCGCGCGGAGCTTTCTTT
TRBD1	TRBJ2-1	few	TRBV19	CASIDRGNDNEQFF	TGTGCCAGTATCGACAGGGGGAACGACAATGAGCAGTTCTTC
.	TRBJ2-7	.	TRBV6-5	CASSFSGQGGTSEQYF	TGTGCCAGCAGTTTCTCCGGACAGGGAGGGACATCCGAGCAGTACTTC
TRBD2	TRBJ2-3	.	TRBV7-2	CASSPGASGSSTDTQYF	TGTGCCAGCAGCCCCGGGGCTAGCGGGAGTTCAACAGATACGCAGTATTTT
.	TRBJ1-2	few	TRBV18	CASSPAAINYGYTF	TGTGCCAGCTCACCCGCTGCAATTAACTATGGCTACACCTTC
TRBD2	TRBJ2-1	.	TRBV4-2	CASSQLADNEQFF	TGTGCCAGCAGCCAACTAGCGGACAATGAGCAGTTCTTC
.	TRBJ2-5	few	TRBV18	CASSPPSPRLETQYF	TGTGCCAGCTCACCACCGAGCCCCCGATTGGAGACCCAGTACTTC
.	TRBJ1-6	.	TRBV9	CASSVSGQYNSPLHF	TGTGCCAGCAGCGTATCCGGACAGTATAATTCACCCCTCCACTTT
.	TRBJ1-5	.	TRBV15	CATSRNGYGNQPQHF	TGTGCCACCAGCAGAAACGGTTATGGCAATCAGCCCCAGCATTTT
TRBD1	TRBJ2-5	.	TRBV5-4	CASSQRTGFQETQYF	TGTGCCAGCAGTCAACGGACAGGCTTTCAGGAGACCCAGTACTTC
.	TRBJ1-5	.	TRBV6-5	CASSLRVNQPQHF	TGTGCCAGCAGTTTAAGAGTAAATCAGCCCCAGCATTTT
.	TRBJ2-1	once	TRBV29-1	CSVPLSYNEQFF	TGCAGCGTTCCCCTCTCCTACAATGAGCAGTTCTTC
TRBD1	TRBJ2-2	few	TRBV7-7	CASSRTGGNTGELFF	TGTGCCAGCAGCCGGACAGGGGGGAACACCGGGGAGCTGTTTTTT
TRBD2	TRBJ2-5	.	TRBV18	CASSAGTSSETQYF	TGTGCCAGCTCAGCCGGGACTAGTTCAGAGACCCAGTACTTC
.	TRBJ1-1	few	TRBV25-1	CASSELQANTEAFF	TGTGCCAGCAGTGAACTTCAGGCTAACACTGAAGCTTTCTTT
TRBD1	TRBJ1-5	.	TRBV28	CASSYTGTGGRQPQHF	TGTGCCAGCAGTTACACCGGGACAGGAGGGCGTCAGCCCCAGCATTTT
TRBD1	TRBJ1-2	.	TRBV7-2	CASSLTGAVGYTF	TGTGCCAGCAGCCTGACAGGGGCGGTGGGCTACACCTTC
.	TRBJ2-1	.	TRBV5-1	CASSWISRSNEQFF	TGCGCCAGCAGCTGGATCTCCCGGAGCAATGAGCAGTTCTTC
.	TRBJ2-2	.	TRBV28	CASSLSIGELFF	TGTGCCAGCAGTCTGTCCATCGGGGAGCTGTTTTTT
.	TRBJ1-1	.	TRBV6-5	CAISERVNTEAFF	TGTGCCATCAGTGAGAGGGTGAACACTGAAGCTTTCTTT
.	TRBJ1-5	.	TRBV6-5	CASSYSTGEDQPQHF	TGTGCCAGCAGTTACTCGACGGGGGAGGATCAGCCCCAGCATTTT
.	TRBJ1-2	once	TRBV7-2	CASSPGGAGYTF	TGTGCCAGCAGCCCGGGGGGGGCTGGCTACACCTTC
TRBD1	TRBJ1-1	.	TRBV14	CASSQRQGGPLNAFF	TGTGCCAGCAGCCAACGACAGGGAGGGCCGCTGAATGCTTTCTTT
.	TRBJ1-1	few	TRBV30	CACQPGFTEAFF	TGTGCCTGTCAGCCAGGGTTCACTGAAGCTTTCTTT
.	TRBJ2-4	few	TRBV28	CASSYGFLAKNIQYF	TGTGCCAGCAGTTATGGATTCCTAGCCAAAAACATTCAGTACTTC
.	TRBJ1-3	.	TRBV7-9	CASSLDMGFSGNTIYF	TGTGCCAGCAGCTTAGATATGGGGTTCTCTGGAAACACCATATATTTT
.	TRBJ1-1	.	TRBV2	CASRPGFGTEAFF	TGTGCCAGCAGGCCGGGATTCGGCACTGAAGCTTTCTTT
TRBD1	TRBJ2-1	.	TRBV7-6	CASSLLPGQGFNEQFF	TGTGCCAGCAGCTTACTACCGGGACAGGGTTTCAATGAGCAGTTCTTC
.	TRBJ2-3	.	TRBV5-4	CASSLVGQAMQYF	TGTGCCAGCAGCTTGGTGGGGCAGGCCATGCAGTATTTT
TRBD2	TRBJ2-1	.	TRBV4-3	CASSHLTSGSGNEQFF	TGCGCCAGCAGCCACTTGACTAGCGGGAGTGGCAATGAGCAGTTCTTC
.	TRBJ1-5	once	TRBV18	CASSPTRNQPQHF	TGTGCCAGCTCACCAACCCGTAATCAGCCCCAGCATTTT
.	TRBJ1-6	.	TRBV18	CASSPSEGNNSPLHF	TGTGCCAGCTCACCATCAGAGGGTAATAATTCACCCCTCCACTTT
.	TRBJ1-1	.	TRBV9	CASGWGMNTEAFF	TGTGCCAGCGGATGGGGCATGAACACTGAAGCTTTCTTT
TRBD2	TRBJ2-2	once	TRBV27	CASSPAIGGRVNTGELFF	TGTGCCAGCAGCCCGGCCATCGGCGGGAGGGTTAACACCGGGGAGCTGTTTTTT